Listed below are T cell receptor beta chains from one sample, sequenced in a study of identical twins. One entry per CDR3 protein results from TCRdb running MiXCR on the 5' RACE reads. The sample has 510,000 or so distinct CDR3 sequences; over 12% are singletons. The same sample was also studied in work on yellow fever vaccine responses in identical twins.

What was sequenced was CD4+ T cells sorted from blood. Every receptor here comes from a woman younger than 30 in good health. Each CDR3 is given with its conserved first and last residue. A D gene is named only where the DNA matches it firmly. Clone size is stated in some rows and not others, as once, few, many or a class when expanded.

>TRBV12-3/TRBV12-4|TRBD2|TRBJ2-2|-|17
CASSFLAAPTGTGELFF
TGTGCCAGCAGTTTTCTAGCGGCCCCGACGGGCACCGGGGAGCTGTTTTTT
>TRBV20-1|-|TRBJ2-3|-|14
CSAAFVSGTDTQYF
TGCAGTGCTGCCTTCGTGTCAGGCACAGATACGCAGTATTTT
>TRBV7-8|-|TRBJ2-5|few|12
CASSLLPETQYF
TGTGCCAGCAGCTTATTACCCGAGACCCAGTACTTC
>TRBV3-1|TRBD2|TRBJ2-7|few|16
CASSQETSGSPYEQYF
TGTGCCAGCAGCCAGGAGACTAGCGGGAGCCCCTACGAGCAGTACTTC
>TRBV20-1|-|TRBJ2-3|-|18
CSASYGHHQVGRTDTQYF
TGCAGTGCTAGTTACGGGCACCACCAGGTCGGACGCACAGATACGCAGTATTTT
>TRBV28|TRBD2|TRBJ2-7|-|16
CASSLAGLGTSGKRYF
TGTGCCAGCAGTTTAGCCGGATTAGGGACTAGCGGGAAAAGGTACTTC
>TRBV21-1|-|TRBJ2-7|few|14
CAIQRESFYYEQYF
TGTGCCATTCAGCGGGAAAGCTTCTACTACGAGCAGTACTTC
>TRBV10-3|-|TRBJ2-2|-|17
CAISEALVEGPGGELFF
TGTGCCATCAGTGAGGCCCTGGTGGAGGGCCCGGGCGGGGAGCTGTTTTTT
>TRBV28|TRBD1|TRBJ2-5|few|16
CASRPLSGTGHETQYF
TGTGCCAGCAGACCCCTGTCCGGGACAGGGCACGAGACCCAGTACTTC
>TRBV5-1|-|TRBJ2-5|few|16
CASRTGESRGQETQYF
TGCGCCAGCAGGACGGGCGAGAGCCGCGGGCAAGAGACCCAGTACTTC
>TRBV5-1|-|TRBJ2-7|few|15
CASSLRMGGLKEQYF
TGCGCCAGCAGCTTGAGAATGGGTGGTTTGAAGGAGCAGTACTTC
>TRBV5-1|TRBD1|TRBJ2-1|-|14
CASSLSQGHDEQFF
TGCGCCAGCAGCTTGTCACAGGGGCACGATGAGCAGTTCTTC
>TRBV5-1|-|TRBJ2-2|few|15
CASRVDMRRAGELFF
TGCGCCAGCAGGGTTGACATGAGGAGAGCCGGGGAGCTGTTTTTT
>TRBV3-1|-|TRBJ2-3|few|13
CASSPGPTDTQYF
TGTGCCAGCAGCCCCGGACCTACAGATACGCAGTATTTT
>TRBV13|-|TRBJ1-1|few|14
CASSLWTLNTEAFF
TGTGCCAGCAGCTTATGGACACTGAACACTGAAGCTTTCTTT
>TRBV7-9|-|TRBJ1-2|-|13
CASSLDTVGGYTF
TGTGCCAGCAGCTTAGACACGGTGGGGGGCTACACCTTC
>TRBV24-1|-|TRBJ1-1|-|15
CATNAPPDGDTEAFF
TGTGCCACCAACGCCCCGCCGGATGGGGACACTGAAGCTTTCTTT
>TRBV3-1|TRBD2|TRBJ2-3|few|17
CASSQAGTSNFPDTQYF
TGTGCCAGCAGCCAAGCCGGGACTAGCAATTTCCCAGATACGCAGTATTTT
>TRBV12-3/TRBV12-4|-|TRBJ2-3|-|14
CASSSVRGVDTQYF
TGTGCCAGCAGTTCTGTCAGAGGAGTGGATACGCAGTATTTT
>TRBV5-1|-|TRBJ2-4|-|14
CASSPAIAKNIQYF
TGCGCCAGCAGCCCGGCCATAGCCAAAAACATTCAGTACTTC
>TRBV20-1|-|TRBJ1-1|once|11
CSARESFGGFF
TGCAGTGCTAGAGAATCCTTTGGGGGTTTCTTT
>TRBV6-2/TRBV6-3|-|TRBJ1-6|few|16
CASSSQGSSYNSPLHF
TGTGCCAGCAGTTCTCAAGGGAGCTCCTATAATTCACCCCTCCACTTT
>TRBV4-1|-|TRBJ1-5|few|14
CASSQPDRYQPQHF
TGCGCCAGCAGCCAACCAGACAGATATCAGCCCCAGCATTTT
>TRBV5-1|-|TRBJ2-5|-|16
CASSLQGSKLQETQYF
TGCGCCAGCAGCTTGCAGGGGTCGAAATTACAAGAGACCCAGTACTTC
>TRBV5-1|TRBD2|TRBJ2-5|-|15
CASSSQRGSRETQYF
TGCGCCAGCAGCTCTCAGCGGGGGAGTAGAGAGACCCAGTACTTC
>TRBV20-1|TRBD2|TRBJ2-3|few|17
CSARDISGGASTDTQYF
TGCAGTGCTAGAGATATTAGCGGGGGGGCCAGCACAGATACGCAGTATTTT
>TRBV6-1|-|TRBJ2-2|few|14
CASSEWQVTGELFF
TGTGCCAGCAGTGAATGGCAGGTGACCGGGGAGCTGTTTTTT
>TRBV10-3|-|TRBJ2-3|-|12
CAISDRADTQYF
TGTGCCATCAGTGATCGGGCAGATACGCAGTATTTT
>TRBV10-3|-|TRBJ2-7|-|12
CAIRLDNYEQYF
TGTGCCATCAGACTAGATAACTACGAGCAGTACTTC
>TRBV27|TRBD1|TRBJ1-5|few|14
CASSSDRGYQPQHF
TGTGCCAGCAGTTCGGACAGGGGGTATCAGCCCCAGCATTTT
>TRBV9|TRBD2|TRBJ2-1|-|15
CASRGSGTRDNEQFF
TGTGCCAGCAGGGGATCCGGGACTAGAGACAATGAGCAGTTCTTC
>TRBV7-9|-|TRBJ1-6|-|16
CASSLAPGNYNSPLHF
TGTGCCAGCAGCTTAGCGCCAGGAAACTATAATTCACCCCTCCACTTT
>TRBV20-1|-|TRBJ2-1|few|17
CSASPRERAPGYNEQFF
TGCAGTGCCTCCCCCCGGGAGCGGGCCCCCGGGTATAATGAGCAGTTCTTC
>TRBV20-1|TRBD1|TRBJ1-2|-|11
CSVPTGSGYTF
TGCAGTGTCCCGACAGGGTCCGGCTACACCTTC
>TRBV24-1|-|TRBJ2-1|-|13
CAIRMSGRDEQFF
TGTGCCATCCGGATGAGCGGTCGCGATGAGCAGTTCTTC
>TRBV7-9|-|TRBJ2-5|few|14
CASSRSTIQETQYF
TGTGCCAGCAGCCGTTCGACAATCCAAGAGACCCAGTACTTC
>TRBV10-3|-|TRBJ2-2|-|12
CAITSGTGELFF
TGTGCCATCACGTCGGGCACCGGGGAGCTGTTTTTT
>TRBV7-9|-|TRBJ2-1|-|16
CASSLARVSSYNEQFF
TGTGCCAGCAGCTTGGCCAGGGTTAGCTCCTACAATGAGCAGTTCTTC
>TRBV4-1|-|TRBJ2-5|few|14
CASSQAPQQETQYF
TGCGCCAGCAGCCAAGCCCCACAGCAAGAGACCCAGTACTTC
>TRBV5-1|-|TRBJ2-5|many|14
CASSLAQLQETQYF
TGCGCCAGCAGCTTGGCGCAGCTTCAAGAGACCCAGTACTTC
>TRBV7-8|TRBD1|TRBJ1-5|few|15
CASRRGQGADQPQHF
TGTGCCAGCAGGCGGGGACAGGGGGCCGATCAGCCCCAGCATTTT
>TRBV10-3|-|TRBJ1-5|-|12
CAISEDREPQHF
TGTGCCATCAGTGAGGACCGGGAGCCCCAGCATTTT